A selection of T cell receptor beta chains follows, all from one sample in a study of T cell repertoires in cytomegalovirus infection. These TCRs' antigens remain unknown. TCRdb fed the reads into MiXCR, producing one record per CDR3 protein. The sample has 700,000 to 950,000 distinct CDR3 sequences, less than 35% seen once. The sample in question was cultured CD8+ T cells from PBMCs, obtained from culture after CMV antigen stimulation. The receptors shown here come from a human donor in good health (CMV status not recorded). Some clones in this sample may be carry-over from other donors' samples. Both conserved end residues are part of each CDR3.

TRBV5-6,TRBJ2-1,CASSGEGVFDEYSYNEQFF
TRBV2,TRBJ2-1,CASKEELGGALYNEQFF
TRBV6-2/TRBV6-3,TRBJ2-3,CASSWTGDRADTQYF
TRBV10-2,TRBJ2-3,CASISGGATDTQYF
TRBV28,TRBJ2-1,CASSSLAGGHNEQFF
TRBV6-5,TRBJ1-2,CASKPPTGGYGYTF
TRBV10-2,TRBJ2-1,CASSPTGKGGGNEQFF
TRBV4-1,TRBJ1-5,CASSQDFPLREPQHF
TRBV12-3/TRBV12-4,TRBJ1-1,CTSSLAVNTEAFF
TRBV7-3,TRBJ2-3,CASSFRGVEDTQYF
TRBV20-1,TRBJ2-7,CSTRPPAPYEQYF
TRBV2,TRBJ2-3,CASSEKLLAGATDTQYF
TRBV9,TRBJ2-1,CASSDSVEGTGDNEQFF
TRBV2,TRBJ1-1,CASSGGPF
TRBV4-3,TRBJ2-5,CASSQQDRAFETQYF
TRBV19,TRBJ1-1,CASTYAGQGALAEAFF
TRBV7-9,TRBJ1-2,CASSLGGDYLNYGYTF
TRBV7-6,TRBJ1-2,CASSSSGDRGLDGYTF
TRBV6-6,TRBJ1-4,CASRYSLRDTSNEKLFF
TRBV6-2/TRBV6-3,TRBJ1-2,CASSPPLAGFYGYTF
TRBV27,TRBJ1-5,CASCPGYGSNQPQHF
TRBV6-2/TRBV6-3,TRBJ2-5,CASSPFKGQGETQYF
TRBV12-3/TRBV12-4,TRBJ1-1,CASSLPRGQENTEAFF
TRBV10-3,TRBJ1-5,CAIKEDGMYQPQHF
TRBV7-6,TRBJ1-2,CASSLAPGQGNSEDYGYTF
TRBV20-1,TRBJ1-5,CSARSREGVRNQPQHF
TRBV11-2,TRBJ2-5,CASSSGLPRETQYF
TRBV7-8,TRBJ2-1,CASSGSDRDESSYNEQFF
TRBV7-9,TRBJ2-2,CASESDTGELFF
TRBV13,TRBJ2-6,CASSLGLGGTGAGSGANVLTF
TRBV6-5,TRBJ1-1,CASSYGGGGGPEAFF
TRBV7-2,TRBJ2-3,CASSFRGRTDTQYF
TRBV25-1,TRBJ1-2,CASSEYFGTGGHTYGYTF
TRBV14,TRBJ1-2,CASSQDRKGTNYGYTF